Listed here are 6 T cell receptor beta chains from one sample, sequenced in a study of neoadjuvant anti-PD-1 for oral cavity cancer. Regarding time point: after neoadjuvant nivolumab, at surgical resection. Data came from immunoSEQ multiplex PCR; TCRdb stores just in-frame clones and leaves some out. This table holds around 8,000 clones, 70% found once. The sample was PBMCs, taken after nivolumab (anti-PD-1) treatment. These TCRs come from a person aged 40 to 85 with oral cavity squamous cell carcinoma.

The chain employs TRBV7-2 and TRBJ2-3; TRBD2 aligns across 8 bases. Germline V gene sequence: CDR1 SGHTA, CDR2 FQGNSA. The CDR3 sequence is 17 residues long. V dropped 0 bases and J dropped 0; count of bases not matched to a gene: 5. The CDR3: CASSLARGGASTDTQYF. As DNA, the CDR3 is TGTGCCAGCAGCTTAGCTCGGGGGGGGGCCAGCACAGATACGCAGTATTTT.

The rearrangement uses TRBV28 and TRBJ1-5, with D possibly being TRBD1 (6 bases). Germline values: CDR1 MDHEN, CDR2 SYDVKM. The V end was cut by 8 bases, the J end by 5 bases, with 13 bases between. The CDR3 is made up of 13 amino acids. The CDR3 coding sequence is TGTGCCAGCGCGTCGGGGGCCCATCAGCCCCAGCATTTT. Protein: CASASGAHQPQHF.

This clone has a single count. The rearrangement joins TRBV6-6 to TRBJ2-3; D call uncertain. The germline V gene encodes CDR1 MNHNY and CDR2 SVGAGI (reference sequence). V shed 2 bases and J shed 4 bases, with 4 bases lying between them. CDR3 length equals 12 residues. In DNA, the CDR3 is TGTGCCAGCAGTTACGGTTCAGATACGCAGTATTTT. Residues: CASSYGSDTQYF.

This clone was seen a few times. V and J are TRBV7-9 and TRBJ1-6; D is perhaps TRBD1 (5 bases). V was trimmed by 3 bases and J by 7 bases, leaving 7 bases between them. Per germline, CDR1 SEHNR and CDR2 FQNEAQ (reference sequence). This CDR3 region has 13 residues. CDR3 coding DNA: TGTGCCAGCAGCTTCGAGGGGAATTCACCCCTCCACTTT. This sequence encodes CASSFEGNSPLHF.

The genes are TRBV27 and TRBJ1-1; D remains ambiguous. CDR1 is MNHEY and CDR2 is SMNVEV in the germline V gene (reference sequence). The CDR3 runs 13 residues. V was clipped by 2 bases and J by 0 bases, with 4 bases between them. The CDR3 reads CASSLGLNTEAFF. For the CDR3, the DNA is TGTGCCAGCAGTTTAGGGCTGAACACTGAAGCTTTCTTT.

This clone was observed once. This rearrangement joins TRBV19 to TRBJ1-2, with 7 nucleotides matching TRBD1. CDR3 length: 15 residues. Looked up from germline, CDR1 is LNHDA and CDR2 is SQIVND (reference sequence). V was clipped by 4 bases and J by 0 bases; unmatched bases: 5. The CDR3 reads CASSKTGQTNYGYTF. CDR3 coding DNA: TGTGCCAGTAGTAAAACGGGACAGACTAACTATGGCTACACCTTC.